This TCR beta chain was profiled in a study of blood T cell repertoires in COVID-19. Looking at the study overall: Samples came from the United States, Italy and Spain, spanning acute and convalescent COVID-19.

TCRdb's copy holds only in-frame clones and misses some; the assay was immunoSEQ multiplex PCR. The table has some 400,000 clones, roughly 89% seen once. Cohort 3 donors were reported recovered after two negative PCRs, clearance, or symptom resolution. The CDR3 sequence is 14 residues long. The chain uses TRBV21-1 and TRBJ2-7; TRBD1 is the table's D call, not checked against the DNA. TRBV21-1 is deemed a pseudogene. Specimen: PBMCs or T cells enriched from blood (not recorded which). The TCR was taken from a woman in her twenties or thirties who had recovered from COVID-19. CDR3 coding DNA: TGTGCCAGCAGCGGCCGGGACAGGGTGGACGAGCAGTACTTC. This translates into CASSGRDRVDEQYF.